The clone carrying this T cell receptor (beta chain) was seen a few times. Germline CDR1 LNHDA, CDR2 SQIVND (reference sequence). Trimming took 1 base from V and 3 from J, leaving 13 bases between them. The CDR3 runs 16 residues. The record originates from a study of blood T cell repertoires in COVID-19. Study-wide context: The United States, Italy and Spain provided the acute and convalescent COVID-19 samples.

TCRdb's copy holds only in-frame clones and misses some; the assay was immunoSEQ multiplex PCR. This repertoire shows roughly 83,000 clones, more than 75% found once; its top ten account for 8%. The TCR sequence derives from a man older than 75 with active or convalescent COVID-19. Sample: peripheral blood. The rearrangement uses TRBV19 and TRBJ1-5; tentatively, D is TRBD1 (5 bases). The CDR3 DNA reads as TGTGCCAGTAGTATAGTGGCAGGGTCGGCCAATCAGCCCCAGCATTTT. Its translation is CASSIVAGSANQPQHF.